The 10 T cell receptor beta chains reported below all come from one sample, sequenced in a study of shared clonotypes between healthy human individuals (dated by TCRdb to the early 2020s). The library was prepared using the immunoSEQ multiplex PCR assay. This immuneACCESS table, as held by TCRdb, lists in-frame sequences with V and J called but not all clones. Of the missing ones, under half trace to an unresolved V gene in checked studies; the others have no known cause. The sample data list millions of clones, and approximately 95% of these were observed just once. In total, the top ten clones hold around 0.4% of the sample. The specimen sequenced was naive CD4+ T cells from PBMCs. The intended sense of this specimen's cell subset or site label: CD45RA+ positively selected. Source of these receptors: a man aged 18-30 years in good health. Some clones in this sample may be carry-over from other donors' samples.

The rearrangement joins TRBV7-9 to TRBJ2-2; D might be TRBD1 (5 bases). Germline lookup yields CDR1 SEHNR and CDR2 FQNEAQ (reference sequence). This CDR3 is built from 16 residues. V was shortened by 3 bases and J by 2 bases, with 13 bases between the two germline ends. The CDR3 loop reads CASSLYRPLNTGELFF. The CDR3 DNA reads TGTGCCAGCAGCTTGTACAGGCCTCTAAACACCGGGGAGCTGTTTTTT.

V is TRBV27 and J is TRBJ2-7, with a possible D match to TRBD2 (5 bases). V was clipped by 8 bases and J by 3 bases, with 14 bases between them. Germline V gene sequence: CDR1 MNHEY, CDR2 SMNVEV (reference sequence). The CDR3 has 13 residues. CDR3 in DNA: TGTGCCAGCCAACTGCGGGCCCACTACGAGCAGTACTTC. Its translation: CASQLRAHYEQYF.

The chain carries TRBV11-3 and TRBJ2-1; 14 bases are shared with TRBD2. Looked up from germline, CDR1 is SGHNT and CDR2 is YENEEA. The CDR3 sequence is 15 residues long. J gave up 7 bases and V 5 bases, and 4 bases lay outside the gene matches. CDR3 DNA: TGTGCCAGCAGCATGACTAGCGGGAGGGTAAATGAGCAGTTCTTC. Its translation: CASSMTSGRVNEQFF.

The gene calls are TRBV19 and TRBJ1-2; 8 bases match TRBD1. The germline CDR1 and CDR2 sequences are LNHDA and SQIVND (reference sequence). V shed 3 bases and J 7 bases; nucleotides not matched to a gene: 4. The CDR3 runs to 13 residues. For the CDR3, the DNA is TGTGCCAGTAGTATTAGCCAGGGGGCTGGCTACACCTTC. Translating gives CASSISQGAGYTF.

The chain joins TRBV6-5 to TRBJ2-4; no definite D call. The germline V gene has CDR1 MNHEY and CDR2 SVGAGI. The CDR3 has 14 residues. The V and J ends lost 6 bases and 0 bases respectively, with 9 bases between them. The CDR3 region has the DNA TGTGCCAGCAGCCCCGGCCTAGCCAAAAACATTCAGTACTTC. This codes for CASSPGLAKNIQYF.

This chain joins TRBV6-5 and TRBJ2-3; possibly TRBD2 for D (5 bases). Germline CDR1 reads MNHEY; CDR2 reads SVGAGI. CDR3 size: 16 residues. V was pared by 0 bases and J by 1 base, with 11 bases between. This CDR3 reads CASSYSAGRGTDTQYF. The CDR3 bases are TGTGCCAGCAGTTACTCTGCGGGTCGAGGCACAGATACGCAGTATTTT.

This chain uses TRBV7-2 with TRBJ1-5, with unresolved D. From germline, CDR1 is SGHTA and CDR2 FQGNSA. The CDR3 covers 15 residues. V dropped 1 base and J dropped 0 bases, with 7 bases sitting between them. CDR3 loop: CASSLVWDSNQPQHF. The CDR3 DNA reads TGTGCCAGCAGCTTAGTCTGGGATAGCAATCAGCCCCAGCATTTT.

The chain joins TRBV18 to TRBJ2-5; D is uncertain. Germline CDR1 reads KGHSH; CDR2 reads LQKENI. V gave up 3 bases and J gave up 7 bases, with 9 bases separating them. The CDR3 is 12 amino acids. The CDR3 nucleotides read TGTGCCAGCTCACCCGAGATAGGGACCCAGTACTTC. It translates to CASSPEIGTQYF.

This sequence joins TRBV6-5 and TRBJ2-7; D unclear. This CDR3 is 15 amino acids long. Trimming removed 5 bases at V and 1 base at J, with 15 bases between. Germline CDR1 is MNHEY and CDR2 is SVGAGI. This CDR3 reads CASSPYREISYEQYF. CDR3 coding DNA: TGTGCCAGCAGTCCCTACAGAGAGATTTCCTACGAGCAGTACTTC.

The rearrangement uses TRBV15 and TRBJ2-7; TRBD1 aligns across 11 bases. In germline, CDR1 is LNHNV, CDR2 YYDKDF (reference sequence). The CDR3 covers 15 residues. With 8 bases clipped from V and 6 bases from J, the junction kept 12 bases outside the gene matches. CDR3 DNA sequence: TGTGCCACCGGCACCTGGGGACAGGGGGTTACCGAGCAGTACTTC. This gives the protein CATGTWGQGVTEQYF.